The 31 T cell receptor beta chains below were found in one sample sequenced in a study of blood T cell repertoires in COVID-19. Clones were read by immunoSEQ multiplex PCR, and TCRdb kept only the in-frame ones, dropping some. The table includes about 190,000 clones, 80% to 85% detected once. The sample was peripheral blood. These receptor sequences come from a woman aged 25 to 39 with acute or convalescent COVID-19.

The V call is TRBV5-1, the J call TRBJ1-2; D not resolved. Looked up from germline, CDR1 is SGHRS and CDR2 is YFSETQ. Deletions cut 4 bases from V and 2 bases from J, with 15 bases between. The CDR3 has 15 residues. CDR3: CASSTTPTQNYGYTF. CDR3 DNA sequence: TGCGCCAGCAGCACCACACCAACCCAAAACTATGGCTACACCTTC.

This chain links TRBV9 with TRBJ2-3; D is unclear. V lost 0 bases and J 4 bases, leaving 12 bases between the germline ends. CDR1 SGDLS and CDR2 YYNGEE come from the germline V gene. The CDR3 loop spans 15 amino acids. CDR3: CASSVVPSMADTQYF. CDR3 DNA sequence: TGTGCCAGCAGCGTAGTACCCAGTATGGCAGATACGCAGTATTTT.

The J gene is TRBJ1-1, the V gene TRBV29-1; 11 positions agree with TRBD1. The CDR3 spans 15 residues. Germline V gives CDR1 SQVTM, CDR2 ANQGSEA. V lost 4 bases, J lost 5 bases, and 9 bases stayed unmatched. CDR3 in DNA: TGCAGCGTTGGACGGACAGGGGGCCAGAGGACTGAAGCTTTCTTT. Translation gives CSVGRTGGQRTEAFF.

V gene TRBV6-1 combines with J gene TRBJ2-5, with 8 bases that match TRBD1. This CDR3 has 16 residues. Per the germline V gene, CDR1 is MNHNS and CDR2 is SASEGT. The V segment lost 1 base and the J segment 5 bases; nucleotides outside the gene matches: 9. The CDR3 DNA is TGTGCCAGCAGTGAAGGGACAGGGTTTTCTCGGGAGACCCAGTACTTC. Translating it yields CASSEGTGFSRETQYF.

This clone came up once. This chain connects TRBV4-3 to TRBJ1-6, with unresolved D. CDR1 and CDR2 (germline): LGHNA, YSLEER. V was pared by 3 bases and J by 6 bases, with 6 bases between. The CDR3 covers 13 residues. The CDR3 loop reads CASSQGVNSPLHF. In nucleotides, the CDR3 is TGCGCCAGCAGCCAGGGAGTTAATTCACCCCTCCACTTT.

The chain has TRBV5-1 and TRBJ1-2; D is unresolved. CDR3 length equals 13 residues. The ends were cut back, 0 bases at V and 8 bases at J, with 11 bases in the middle. Germline V gene lookup returns CDR1 SGHRS and CDR2 YFSETQ. CDR3 sequence (DNA): TGCGCCAGCAGCTTGGGAGGGCTTCGGGGCTACACCTTC. It encodes CASSLGGLRGYTF.

V is TRBV4-3 and J is TRBJ2-1; D perhaps matches TRBD1 (5 bases). The CDR3 extends over 15 amino acids. CDR1 and CDR2 (germline): LGHNA, YSLEER. V was pared by 4 bases and J by 2 bases, with 12 bases between. CDR3 sequence (DNA): TGCGCCAGCAGCCCTCAGGGAATGGCCTACAATGAGCAGTTCTTC. This sequence encodes CASSPQGMAYNEQFF.

The gene calls are TRBV7-6 and TRBJ2-7; 8 bases line up with TRBD2. Germline trimming cut 0 bases from V and 0 bases from J; bases unmatched to any gene: 4. The CDR3 is 16 residues long. Germline assignment: CDR1 SGHVS and CDR2 FNYEAQ. The chain's CDR3 is CASSLATSGFSYEQYF. CDR3 DNA: TGTGCCAGCAGCTTAGCAACTAGCGGATTCTCCTACGAGCAGTACTTC. The full variable domain, rest sourced from reference TRBV7-6 and TRBJ2-7, is GAGVSQSPRYKVTKRGQDVALRCDPISGHVSLYWYRQALGQGPEFLTYFNYEAQQDKSGLPNDRFSAERPEGSISTLTIQRTEQRDSAMYRCASSLATSGFSYEQYFGPGTRLTVT.

This clone appeared once. The chain employs TRBV20-1 and TRBJ1-3; 7 positions match TRBD1. The germline gives CDR1 DFQATT, CDR2 SNEGSKA (reference sequence). This CDR3 region has 14 residues. Trimming at V came to 3 bases and at J to 0 bases, leaving 2 bases not matched to a gene. DNA of the CDR3: TGCAGTGCTAGTCGGGACAGCTCTGGAAACACCATATATTTT. Amino acids: CSASRDSSGNTIYF.

This rearrangement joins TRBV25-1 to TRBJ2-3, with D hard to call. V dropped 8 bases and J dropped 2 bases, with 8 bases sitting between them. Germline CDR1 is MGHDK and CDR2 is SYGVNS. CDR3 length equals 12 residues. CDR3 sequence reads: CASSFYTDTQYF. The CDR3 DNA sequence: TGTGCCAGCTCTTTTTACACAGATACGCAGTATTTT. Full variable domain (rest looked up from reference TRBV25-1 and TRBJ2-3): EADIYQTPRYLVIGTGKKITLECSQTMGHDKMYWYQQDPGMELHLIHYSYGVNSTEKGDLSSESTVSRIRTEHFPLTLESARPSHTSQYLCASSFYTDTQYFGPGTRLTVL.

The rearrangement joins TRBV19 to TRBJ1-3; 11 bases map to TRBD1. Trimming took 8 bases from V and 4 from J; bases not matched to a gene: 13. The V gene's germline CDR1 is LNHDA and CDR2 SQIVND (reference sequence). CDR3 length: 17 amino acids. In DNA form, the CDR3 reads TGTGCCAGTCCCGGGGGACCGGGACAGGGGGTCGGAAACACCATATATTTT. Translated: CASPGGPGQGVGNTIYF.

The V and J genes are TRBV28 and TRBJ2-7, with 8 positions matching TRBD1. From germline, CDR1 is MDHEN and CDR2 SYDVKM. The CDR3 loop spans 15 amino acids. J gave up 0 bases and V 1 base, and 2 bases lay outside the gene matches. This chain's CDR3 is CASSLSGQGSYEQYF. The CDR3 DNA sequence: TGTGCCAGCAGTTTATCCGGACAGGGCTCCTACGAGCAGTACTTC.

This clone appeared a single time. The chain combines TRBV6-4 with TRBJ2-5, with D maybe TRBD1 (7 bases). V lost 7 bases and J 4 bases, leaving 19 bases between the germline ends. This CDR3 is built from 15 residues. Germline values: CDR1 MRHNA, CDR2 SNTAGT. The chain's CDR3 is CASNKDREVRETQYF. CDR3 bases: TGTGCCAGCAACAAAGACAGGGAGGTGCGAGAGACCCAGTACTTC.

The chain has TRBV9 and TRBJ2-5, with 8 bases fitting TRBD2. The CDR3 spans 14 residues. Trimming cost V 3 bases and J 4 bases; bases outside gene matches: 5. Germline V gene sequence: CDR1 SGDLS, CDR2 YYNGEE. CDR3 nucleotides: TGTGCCAGCAGCGACGGGGGGGCTGGAGAGACCCAGTACTTC. Amino acids: CASSDGGAGETQYF.

The chain uses TRBV27 and TRBJ2-1; 14 nucleotides align to TRBD2. The CDR3 is 16 amino acids. Germline V gene data show CDR1 as MNHEY and CDR2 as SMNVEV (reference sequence). Unmatched junction bases numbered 8, after V lost 5 bases and J lost 8 bases. The CDR3 here is CASSPTGTSGRDEQFF. The CDR3 DNA reads as TGTGCCAGCAGTCCAACCGGGACTAGCGGGAGAGATGAGCAGTTCTTC.

The chain is built from TRBV15 and TRBJ1-1; TRBD1 aligns across 7 bases. After removal of 3 bases from V and 1 base from J, the junction contained 5 bases not matched to a gene. Germline-derived CDR1 and CDR2 are LNHNV and YYDKDF (reference sequence). CDR3 size: 15 residues. CDR3 sequence: CATSRLDRANTEAFF. The CDR3 nucleotides read TGTGCCACCAGCAGGCTAGACAGGGCGAACACTGAAGCTTTCTTT.

This chain links TRBV29-1 with TRBJ1-1; no definite D call. CDR3 size: 15 residues. Germline values: CDR1 SQVTM, CDR2 ANQGSEA. Trimming shortened V by 7 bases and J by 2 bases, and 20 bases separated the two germline ends. In DNA form, the CDR3 reads TGCAGCGCCCGTGAAGGAACCGGGATTAACACTGAAGCTTTCTTT. Amino acid sequence: CSAREGTGINTEAFF.

This clone was detected ten times or more. The rearrangement uses TRBV4-2 and TRBJ2-7; D may be TRBD1 (5 bases). CDR1 is LGHNA, CDR2 YNFKEQ, per germline. This CDR3 is 15 amino acids long. Between the trimmed V and J ends, which lost 3 bases and 5 bases, there was a span of 17 bases. The CDR3 loop is CASSQTVAFPHEQYF. CDR3 DNA: TGTGCCAGCAGCCAGACAGTCGCCTTTCCCCACGAGCAGTACTTC.

V gene TRBV6-5 combines with J gene TRBJ2-7, with D tentatively TRBD1 (6 bases). This CDR3 spans 13 amino acids. Trimming removed 6 bases at V and 3 bases at J, with 12 bases between. The germline V gene encodes CDR1 MNHEY and CDR2 SVGAGI. CDR3 DNA: TGTGCCAGCAGGAGGGGGTTCAACTACGAGCAGTACTTC. Residues: CASRRGFNYEQYF.

The chain uses TRBV9 and TRBJ2-1; 7 bases are a match to TRBD1. There are 15 residues in the CDR3. The trim removed 4 bases at V and 1 base at J, leaving 5 bases unmatched. Looked up from germline, CDR1 is SGDLS and CDR2 is YYNGEE. CDR3 in amino acids: CASSQRTGSYNEQFF. CDR3 nucleotide sequence: TGTGCCAGCAGCCAGAGGACAGGATCCTACAATGAGCAGTTCTTC.

The J gene is TRBJ1-1, the V gene TRBV4-1; D gene uncertain. V was clipped by 0 bases and J by 7 bases, with 18 bases between them. CDR3 length: 16 amino acids. Germline assignment: CDR1 MGHRA and CDR2 YSYEKL. CDR3 bases: TGCGCCAGCAGCCAAGATTCAGCAGGCCGATCGATTGAAGCTTTCTTT. Translated, it gives CASSQDSAGRSIEAFF.

V and J are TRBV9 and TRBJ2-7, with TRBD2 matching 10 bases. The length of the CDR3 is 15 residues. After removal of 0 bases from V and 2 bases from J, the junction contained 2 bases not matched to a gene. Germline V gene sequence: CDR1 SGDLS, CDR2 YYNGEE. CDR3 DNA sequence: TGTGCCAGCAGCGTAGGGACTAGCGGCCCCTACGAGCAGTACTTC. This encodes CASSVGTSGPYEQYF.

The chain is built from TRBV28 and TRBJ2-5; tentative D call: TRBD2 (6 bases). V was pared by 7 bases and J by 6 bases, with 21 bases between. Germline CDR1 is MDHEN and CDR2 is SYDVKM. This CDR3 has 15 residues. CDR3 sequence (DNA): TGTGCCAGCACCCAAAGGTTCGGGGGACTTAAGACCCAGTACTTC. Its translation is CASTQRFGGLKTQYF.

The gene calls are TRBV5-4 and TRBJ2-2; 7 bases align to TRBD1. J lost 0 bases, V lost 4 bases, and 3 bases had no gene match. Germline V gene data show CDR1 as SGHNT and CDR2 as YYREEE (reference sequence). The CDR3 has 15 residues. In DNA form, the CDR3 reads TGTGCCAGCAGCACAGGGGTTACGAACACCGGGGAGCTGTTTTTT. Its translation is CASSTGVTNTGELFF.

This clone was picked up one time. V gene TRBV5-4 combines with J gene TRBJ1-1; 9 bases align to TRBD1. V lost 3 bases, J lost 1 base, and 4 bases stayed unmatched. Germline CDR1 reads SGHNT; CDR2 reads YYREEE (reference sequence). The CDR3 is 15 amino acids. The CDR3 spells CASSSTGQGNTEAFF. CDR3 DNA sequence: TGTGCCAGCAGCTCGACGGGACAGGGGAACACTGAAGCTTTCTTT.

The chain links TRBV18 to TRBJ1-5; possibly TRBD1 for D (6 bases). The CDR3 runs 16 residues. Trimming took 6 bases from V and 2 from J, leaving 17 bases between them. Germline V gene data show CDR1 as KGHSH and CDR2 as LQKENI. The CDR3 loop reads CASSRVGGTGNQPQHF. In DNA, the CDR3 is TGTGCCAGCTCCCGTGTAGGGGGTACGGGCAATCAGCCCCAGCATTTT.

The genes are TRBV19 and TRBJ1-5; 10 bases are shared with TRBD1. Germline V gives CDR1 LNHDA, CDR2 SQIVND (reference sequence). Germline trimming cut 5 bases from V and 4 bases from J; bases unmatched to any gene: 5. The CDR3 runs to 15 residues. CDR3 protein: CASSVRDRGNQPQHF. CDR3 bases: TGTGCCAGTAGTGTTCGGGACAGGGGAAATCAGCCCCAGCATTTT.

The genes are TRBV4-1 and TRBJ1-2, with a tentative D call TRBD1 (6 bases). CDR1 is MGHRA, CDR2 YSYEKL, per germline. This CDR3 has 14 residues. V lost 2 bases to trimming and J lost 4 bases, with 11 bases between them. The CDR3 DNA follows: TGCGCCAGCAGCCAAACAGGGTTCCGCTATGGCTACACCTTC. It yields the protein CASSQTGFRYGYTF.

This clone has more than one count but fewer than ten. The chain links TRBV3-1 (or the pseudogene TRBV3-2) to TRBJ1-1, with TRBD1 identical over 8 bases. Looked up from germline, CDR1 is LGHDT and CDR2 is YNNKEL (reference sequence). J was trimmed by 2 bases and V by 3 bases; bases with no gene match: 2. There are 14 residues in the CDR3. CDR3 sequence (DNA): TGTGCCAGCAGCCAGACAGGGGACAACACTGAAGCTTTCTTT. Protein sequence: CASSQTGDNTEAFF.

This clone has only one observation. V is TRBV30 and J is TRBJ1-2, with D unresolved. This CDR3 spans 11 amino acids. Looked up from germline, CDR1 is GTSNPN and CDR2 is SVGIG (reference sequence). The ends were cut back, 7 bases at V and 2 bases at J, with 8 bases in the middle. CDR3 sequence (DNA): TGTGCCTCAGCGGGGAACTATGGCTACACCTTC. Translated: CASAGNYGYTF.

CDR3 sequence: CASSVGRNSPLHF. CDR3 DNA: TGTGCCAGCAGCGTGGGGCGTAATTCACCCCTCCACTTT. The J gene is TRBJ1-6, the V gene TRBV2; D might be TRBD1 (5 bases). Trimming removed 6 bases from V and 6 bases from J, with 9 bases in between. Germline CDR1 SNHLY, CDR2 FYNNEI. The CDR3 extends over 13 amino acids.